This T cell receptor (beta chain) is drawn from a study of shared clonotypes between healthy human individuals (dated by TCRdb to the early 2020s). Regarding the research as a whole: Three men and two women, aged 18 to 49 years, made up the cohort. For each donor, CD4 naive and CD4 memory were each given three plates, CD8 naive was given two plates, and CD8 memory was given one plate. Between about 0.8 and 9 billion PBMCs per donor were obtained by leukapheresis. Blood TCR repertoires of about 5 healthy adults were deeply sequenced to estimate repertoire size and the extent of clonotype sharing between individuals. Libraries were prepared and TCR repertoires were sequenced by different laboratories using diverse techniques, in order to increase sequencing depth and limit assay-specific biases.

Points on this clone: Its cognate antigen has yet to be identified. No base-level quality is on record; no much larger clone is a single base apart.

Donors were healthy HIV-negative adults with no recently reported acute infections or vaccinations. Only Caucasian adults living in Nashville, Tennessee, USA were represented among the donors. CD4+ T cells were enriched by magnetic negative selection; naive cells were then positively selected on CD45RA, and the negative fraction formed the memory subset. Blood was collected by leukapheresis, and PBMCs were isolated by Ficoll-Histopaque density gradient centrifugation and then cryopreserved in liquid nitrogen vapor phase. Purity and quantity of every magnetically sorted T cell population were checked by analytical flow cytometry. Genomic DNA was isolated from every sorted fraction and measured by UV absorbance on a Nanodrop 2000c. Here is what the overall study found, with its caveats: Pairwise subsampling led to the expectation that sequencing depth would affect the degree of clonotype sharing among donors. Sampling was restricted to blood, and TCR repertoires in tissue are likely to differ from TCR repertoires in blood. Compared with non-shared clonotypes, the clonotypes found in all four sorted-subset donors had higher generation probabilities. When a handful of donors were compared, the shared fraction of clonotypes was about 5.4% for naive CD4, 3.5% to 4% for naive CD8, 2% to 2.5% for memory CD4, and roughly 0.4% for memory CD8. Estimated clonotype richness was generally larger for naive than for memory subsets. Incomplete sequencing was indicated by rarefaction of sorted-subset datasets, despite the large sequencing depth. Because the study included only a small number of donors, the genetic and exposure-history diversity represented was limited.

TCR CDR3 regions were amplified from genomic DNA by multiplex PCR using the deep immunoSEQ assay. For each cell subset, the extracted genomic DNA was distributed evenly across all wells of several immunoSEQ 96-well plates, and each plate served as one replicate. Each replicate PCR for sorted subsets received roughly 200 ng genomic DNA, equal to 30,000 or so T cell genomes. Purified libraries were measured with a Qubit 3.0 fluorometer, size-checked on a Bioanalyzer 2100, and measured again with the KAPA Library Quantification kit. A separate single-read 150-cycle Illumina NextSeq 550 flow cell was used to sequence each immunoSEQ 96-well plate. As for the original processing: The immunoSEQ output contained only junctional sequences without quality scores, so filtering could not match that applied to full-length reads. To assign V/J genes and CDR3, sequences were annotated against IMGT germline references using PyIR, a Python wrapper for IgBLAST v1.9. Reads were filtered out if the reads had weak V/J assignments (E-value above 1e-6), no CDR3, stop codons, out-of-frame junctions, or ambiguous translated residues. V3J clonotypes were defined by identical inferred V gene, J gene, and CDR3 amino acid sequence. The percentage overlap between two repertoires was calculated by dividing the number of shared unique clonotypes by the size of the smaller repertoire. Richness of each repertoire was evaluated using RTK rarefaction, the Chao1 estimator, and Recon v2.1 estimates of unobserved clonotypes. OLGA was used to compute generation probabilities for all TCRbeta clonotypes that the gDNA method yielded from a few donors. TCRdb mirrors the immuneACCESS table, restricted to in-frame sequences. Some clones are absent from its copies; in checked studies, under half trace to an unresolved V gene, and the reason for the others is unknown. D and trimming were read from the DNA, whereas the V and J calls and clone size are those reported in that table. The sample table records a few million clones; roughly nine tenths of these occur just once. Over 0.12% of the sample is taken by the ten largest.

Unmatched junction bases come to 10, with V trimmed by 4 bases and J by 2 bases. Taken from cysteine to phenylalanine, the CDR3 has 16 residues. Kept here is only the CDR3 DNA, which spans 48 bases and is read in frame from base 1. Based on the germline V gene (reference sequence), the CDR1 and CDR2 sequences are SGHKS and YYEKEE. The specimen sequenced was naive CD4+ T cells sorted from blood. This sample's cell subset or site label indicates: CD45RA+ positively selected. The chain couples TRBV5-5 to TRBJ2-7, with 9 bases aligning to TRBD1. This clonotype was obtained from a man younger than 30 in good health. The CDR3 has the sequence CASSLGATGGAYEQYF. The DNA is TGTGCCAGCAGCCTAGGGGCGACAGGGGGAGCCTACGAGCAGTACTTC.